This T cell receptor (beta chain) derives from a study of blood T cell repertoires in COVID-19. Here immunoSEQ multiplex PCR was the method, and the copy in TCRdb shows in-frame clones only, minus some. Of 150,000 or so clones in the sample, around 83% are singletons; the top ten hold 29%. Sequenced input: peripheral blood. The origin of this receptor is a woman aged 60-70 years with acute or convalescent COVID-19.

The CDR3 spells CASSPPGDTQYF. Written as DNA, the CDR3 is TGTGCTAGCTCCCCCCCCGGGGATACGCAGTATTTT. V gene TRBV7-7 combines with J gene TRBJ2-3; D ambiguous. The CDR3 extends over 12 amino acids. Germline values: CDR1 SSHAT, CDR2 FNYEAQ (reference sequence).